These 25 T cell receptor beta chains were all obtained from the same sample, sequenced in a study of T cell responses to AZD1222 COVID-19 vaccine. TCRdb's copy holds only in-frame clones and misses some; the assay was immunoSEQ multiplex PCR. The table shows over 100,000 clones, with more than 70% occurring only once. The sequencing used peripheral blood, collected on day 0 of AZD1222 vaccination. The receptors here all came from an adult in good health.

The chain combines TRBV27 with TRBJ2-7, with 10 bases that match TRBD1. CDR1 and CDR2 from the germline V gene are MNHEY and SMNVEV (reference sequence). The CDR3 consists of 16 residues. Trimming at V came to 5 bases and at J to 2 bases, leaving 9 bases not matched to a gene. The CDR3 is CASSPTQTGGTYEQYF. The CDR3 coding sequence is TGTGCCAGCAGTCCTACTCAGACAGGGGGCACCTACGAGCAGTACTTC.

V usage is TRBV7-3 and J usage is TRBJ2-3; possible D gene TRBD2, 6 bases. V shed 5 bases and J shed 1 base, with 10 bases lying between them. Germline loops: CDR1 SGHTA, CDR2 FQGTGA. The CDR3 has 14 amino acids. The CDR3 DNA reads TGTGCCAGCAGCACGGGAGAAGGCACAGATACGCAGTATTTT. Translation: CASSTGEGTDTQYF.

The chain joins TRBV27 to TRBJ2-5, with a possible D match to TRBD2 (6 bases). The V end lost 5 bases, the J end lost 4 bases, and 14 bases lay between the germline ends. This CDR3 has 14 residues. The V gene's germline CDR1 is MNHEY and CDR2 SMNVEV (reference sequence). The CDR3 DNA is TGTGCCAGCAGTCCGCAGACTAGTCGAGAGACCCAGTACTTC. Translation gives CASSPQTSRETQYF.

The chain links TRBV27 to TRBJ2-2; D unresolved. The CDR3 sequence is 13 residues long. The germline V gene has CDR1 MNHEY and CDR2 SMNVEV (reference sequence). V gave up 5 bases and J gave up 6 bases, with 10 bases separating them. The CDR3 sequence: CASSGWVSGELFF. As DNA, the CDR3 is TGTGCCAGCAGTGGGTGGGTGTCCGGGGAGCTGTTTTTT.

This clone was counted only a few times. This sequence joins TRBV28 and TRBJ2-1; D tentatively fits TRBD1 or TRBD2 (6 bases each). Between the trimmed V and J ends, which lost 6 bases and 6 bases, there was a span of 15 bases. The CDR3 has 14 residues. CDR1 and CDR2 from the germline V gene are MDHEN and SYDVKM. As DNA, the CDR3 is TGTGCCAGCAGACTCCCCGGGGGCGGCAATGAGCAGTTCTTC. Protein sequence: CASRLPGGGNEQFF.

The rearrangement uses TRBV7-2 and TRBJ2-7, with D possibly matching TRBD2 (6 bases). The CDR3 runs 17 residues. Trimming left V 3 bases short and J 2 bases short, with 20 bases between. Germline V CDR1 and CDR2: SGHTA, FQGNSA. This chain's CDR3 is CASSLFHGTASPYEQYF. The CDR3 region has the DNA TGTGCCAGCAGCTTGTTTCATGGGACTGCGAGCCCCTACGAGCAGTACTTC.

Written as DNA, the CDR3 is TGTGCCAGCAGTGACCACTATGGCTACACCTTC. Its protein is CASSDHYGYTF. The gene calls are TRBV2 and TRBJ1-2, with D unclear. CDR1 is SNHLY, CDR2 FYNNEI, per germline. The CDR3 consists of 11 residues. V was pared by 3 bases and J by 3 bases, with 2 bases between.

This chain joins TRBV12-3 or TRBV12-4 and TRBJ2-5; D call uncertain. The CDR3 length is 13 residues. The germline V and J ends were trimmed by 5 bases and 2 bases, with 9 bases remaining between them. CDR3 in amino acids: CASSRARQETQYF. Here the CDR3 DNA reads TGTGCCAGCAGTCGTGCCAGGCAAGAGACCCAGTACTTC.

The chain is built from TRBV11-2 and TRBJ2-7; D uncertain. Between the trimmed V and J ends, which lost 5 bases and 3 bases, there was a span of 14 bases. This CDR3 comprises 14 residues. Looked up from germline, CDR1 is SGHAT and CDR2 is FQNNGV. CDR3: CASSLPLRYYEQYF. CDR3 bases: TGTGCCAGCAGCCTCCCACTTAGATACTACGAGCAGTACTTC.

V usage is TRBV4-3 and J usage is TRBJ2-7; 9 positions agree with TRBD2. The germline CDR1 and CDR2 sequences are LGHNA and YSLEER. This CDR3 spans 15 amino acids. J lost 2 bases, V lost 1 base, and 3 bases had no gene match. The CDR3, as DNA: TGCGCCAGCAGCCAAGTGGGCGGGGGGGCCTACGAGCAGTACTTC. Its protein product is CASSQVGGGAYEQYF.

The rearrangement links TRBV19 to TRBJ1-5; 9 bases line up with TRBD1. Per germline, CDR1 LNHDA and CDR2 SQIVND (reference sequence). Trimming at V came to 6 bases and at J to 1 base, leaving 7 bases not matched to a gene. The CDR3 extends over 16 amino acids. The CDR3 DNA reads TGTGCCAGTAGGACCGGGGGACAGGGCAGCAATCAGCCCCAGCATTTT. It yields the protein CASRTGGQGSNQPQHF.

V gene TRBV19 combines with J gene TRBJ2-3, with D maybe TRBD2 (6 bases). The CDR3 runs 17 residues. CDR1 is LNHDA, CDR2 SQIVND, per germline (reference sequence). V was trimmed by 5 bases and J by 3 bases, leaving 21 bases between them. In nucleotides, the CDR3 is TGTGCCAGTAGTGACTTTCACGGGAGCCCAGCGACAGATACGCAGTATTTT. This codes for CASSDFHGSPATDTQYF.

The V gene is TRBV10-1, the J gene TRBJ2-1, with 11 bases that match TRBD1. Trimming took 0 bases from V and 8 from J; bases not matched to a gene: 15. Germline CDR1 and CDR2: WNHNN and SYGVQD (reference sequence). This CDR3 spans 19 amino acids. The CDR3 nucleotides read TGCGCCAGCAGTGAGTCCGGGACAGGGGGAGGAAATACATGTTATGAGCAGTTCTTC. It translates to CASSESGTGGGNTCYEQFF.

The chain links TRBV5-6 to TRBJ1-5; TRBD1 matches at 8 bases. This CDR3 contains 15 residues. Germline CDR1 SGHDT, CDR2 YYEEEE. Trimming took 3 bases from V and 6 from J; bases not matched to a gene: 8. Written as DNA, the CDR3 is TGTGCCAGCAGCTATCGGACAGGGAACGTTCAGCCCCAGCATTTT. It translates to CASSYRTGNVQPQHF. Combining the CDR3 with reference TRBV5-6 and TRBJ1-5 gives the whole variable domain DAGVTQSPTHLIKTRGQQVTLRCSPKSGHDTVSWYQQALGQGPQFIFQYYEEEERQRGNFPDRFSGHQFPNYSSELNVNALLLGDSALYLCASSYRTGNVQPQHFGDGTRLSIL.

This chain joins TRBV28 and TRBJ2-7; tentative D call: TRBD2 (5 bases). CDR3 length: 13 amino acids. Looked up from germline, CDR1 is MDHEN and CDR2 is SYDVKM. Trimming pared 8 bases from V and 0 bases from J, leaving 11 bases between. CDR3 DNA: TGTGCCAGCTTATCGGGATCCTCCTACGAGCAGTACTTC. Encoded protein: CASLSGSSYEQYF.

Concerning this clone itself: At one end the junction does not follow the germline gene, possibly because of a read error. This chain uses TRBV2 with TRBJ1-2; the D is unclear. Germline V gene sequence: CDR1 SNHLY, CDR2 FYNNEI. This CDR3 is built from 14 residues. The DNA for the CDR3 is TGTGCCAGCAGCGAAGCCCGACGAGGCTATGGCTACACCTTC. It translates to CASSEARRGYGYTF.

The J gene is TRBJ1-1, the V gene TRBV7-2; D perhaps matches TRBD1 (5 bases). The CDR3 loop spans 14 amino acids. V shed 1 base and J shed 7 bases, with 13 bases lying between them. Germline V gene data show CDR1 as SGHTA and CDR2 as FQGNSA. The CDR3 DNA reads TGTGCCAGCAGCTTAGAGATGGGAGGGGATGAAGCTTTCTTT. This encodes CASSLEMGGDEAFF.

This sequence joins TRBV9 and TRBJ1-1; D gene ambiguous. Per the germline V gene, CDR1 is SGDLS and CDR2 is YYNGEE. This CDR3 spans 13 amino acids. V lost 3 bases to trimming and J lost 0 bases, with 6 bases between them. The CDR3 spells CASSAAMNTEAFF. The CDR3, as DNA: TGTGCCAGCAGCGCGGCCATGAACACTGAAGCTTTCTTT.

The rearrangement uses TRBV4-2 and TRBJ2-3; D is unclear. The CDR3 is 13 amino acids. The germline V gene encodes CDR1 LGHNA and CDR2 YNFKEQ. The germline V and J ends were trimmed by 1 base and 3 bases, with 5 bases remaining between them. The CDR3 is CASSQVRTDTQYF. CDR3 bases: TGTGCCAGCAGCCAAGTACGGACAGATACGCAGTATTTT.

This sequence joins TRBV19 and TRBJ2-1; 9 bases fit TRBD2. The CDR3 is made up of 17 amino acids. Losses at the gene ends were 6 bases for V and 4 bases for J; bases not matched to a gene: 13. Looked up from germline, CDR1 is LNHDA and CDR2 is SQIVND (reference sequence). CDR3 DNA: TGTGCCAGTAGGGTCCGCCTTCGCGGGAGGGATTACAATGAGCAGTTCTTC. This sequence encodes CASRVRLRGRDYNEQFF.

V and J are TRBV5-1 and TRBJ2-5; 7 bases are a match to TRBD2. The CDR3 has 16 amino acids. Germline CDR1 SGHRS, CDR2 YFSETQ. V shed 5 bases, J shed 5 bases, and the junction held 15 bases outside the gene matches. The CDR3 spells CASRPGGGGLMETQYF. CDR3 nucleotide sequence: TGCGCCAGCAGGCCTGGTGGGGGAGGGCTTATGGAGACCCAGTACTTC. The full variable domain, with the rest looked up from reference TRBV5-1 and TRBJ2-5, is KAGVTQTPRYLIKTRGQQVTLSCSPISGHRSVSWYQQTPGQGLQFLFEYFSETQRNKGNFPGRFSGRQFSNSRSEMNVSTLELGDSALYLCASRPGGGGLMETQYFGPGTRLLVL.

The sample holds a few counts of this clone. The chain combines TRBV13 with TRBJ1-5; tentative D call: TRBD1 (6 bases). V lost 3 bases and J lost 1, with 10 bases in between. CDR3 size: 15 residues. Germline loops: CDR1 PRHDT, CDR2 FYEKMQ (reference sequence). The CDR3 DNA reads as TGTGCCAGCAGCTTTGGGGGGGCAAGCAATCAGCCCCAGCATTTT. As protein: CASSFGGASNQPQHF.

This clone appeared a single time. This chain uses TRBV19 with TRBJ1-5; no reliable D call. Per germline, CDR1 LNHDA and CDR2 SQIVND (reference sequence). V lost 6 bases to trimming and J lost 2 bases, with 23 bases between them. This CDR3 region has 18 residues. CDR3 sequence: CASSLRWAVLGGNQPQHF. CDR3 coding DNA: TGTGCCAGTAGCCTGAGGTGGGCGGTCCTAGGAGGCAATCAGCCCCAGCATTTT.

V is TRBV4-1 and J is TRBJ1-5; 8 nucleotides align to TRBD1. The V gene end was trimmed by 4 bases and the J gene end by 0 bases; junction bases not matched to a gene: 5. Looked up from germline, CDR1 is MGHRA and CDR2 is YSYEKL. The CDR3 has 16 amino acids. CDR3 protein: CASSPWTGYSNQPQHF. CDR3 in DNA: TGCGCCAGCAGCCCCTGGACAGGGTATAGCAATCAGCCCCAGCATTTT.

This sequence joins TRBV19 and TRBJ2-1; D may be TRBD1 (6 bases). Germline V lookup: CDR1 LNHDA, CDR2 SQIVND (reference sequence). This CDR3 is 15 amino acids long. V lost 8 bases and J 7 bases, leaving 21 bases between the germline ends. CDR3 nucleotides: TGTGCCAGTGCAAAATTCACAGGGTTGTCGAATGAGCAGTTCTTC. It encodes CASAKFTGLSNEQFF.